The 7 T cell receptor beta chains given below trace back to one sample, sequenced in a study of spatial heterogeneity in lung cancer. Time point defined: sample taken at primary tumor resection. TCRdb recomputed calls from the 5' RACE reads with MiXCR, one row per CDR3 protein. The sample has about 25,000 distinct CDR3 sequences, 6% to 7.5% seen once. Sequencing used PBMCs, obtained at surgery. These receptors were obtained from a male donor with early-stage non-small cell lung cancer.

This clonotype was detected many times. At one end, the junction sequence differs from germline, possibly due to a read error. The rearrangement uses TRBV10-3 and TRBJ1-5, with TRBD1 matching 8 bases. CDR3 size: 14 residues. Germline-derived CDR1 and CDR2 are ENHRY and SYGVKD. CDR3 sequence: CAISEGTGNQPQHF. CDR3 DNA sequence: TGTGCCATCAGTGAGGGGACAGGCAACCAGCCCCAGCATTTT.

The V call is TRBV12-3 or TRBV12-4, the J call TRBJ2-6, with a weak D call TRBD2 (6 bases). V gave up 6 bases and J gave up 2 bases, with 17 bases separating them. The CDR3 totals 17 residues. The CDR3 coding sequence is TGTGCCAGCAGCCTTCCCCGGGGGTCCCCTGGGGCCAACGTCCTGACTTTC. Its protein is CASSLPRGSPGANVLTF.

This clonotype was detected only a few times. V is TRBV6-6 and J is TRBJ2-1; D is ambiguous. From germline, CDR1 is MNHNY and CDR2 SVGAGI (reference sequence). This CDR3 region has 16 residues. Deletions cut 5 bases from V and 0 bases from J, with 14 bases between. The CDR3 DNA follows: TGTGCCAGCAGTACTTTGGACGGAAGCTCCTACAATGAGCAGTTCTTC. Residues: CASSTLDGSSYNEQFF.

The table lists this clonotype with a few counts. The genes are TRBV7-6 and TRBJ2-1, with 9 bases fitting TRBD2. Trimming at V came to 3 bases and at J to 8 bases, leaving 8 bases not matched to a gene. Germline lookup yields CDR1 SGHVS and CDR2 FNYEAQ. The CDR3 sequence is 15 residues long. The CDR3 here is CASSFFAGGMDEQFF. For the CDR3, the DNA is TGTGCCAGCAGCTTCTTCGCGGGAGGGATGGATGAGCAGTTCTTC.

The chain combines TRBV9 with TRBJ2-7, with D perhaps matching TRBD1 or TRBD2 (5 bases each). V shed 4 bases and J shed 3 bases, with 14 bases lying between them. CDR3 length equals 14 residues. CDR1 is SGDLS, CDR2 YYNGEE, per germline. For the CDR3, the DNA is TGTGCCAGCAGCCTTAGCGACAGTTACTACGAGCAGTACTTC. It specifies CASSLSDSYYEQYF.

V usage is TRBV20-1 and J usage is TRBJ2-7, with 7 positions matching TRBD2. V shed 3 bases, J shed 4 bases, and the junction held 18 bases outside the gene matches. The germline V gene has CDR1 DFQATT and CDR2 SNEGSKA (reference sequence). This CDR3 is 17 amino acids long. In nucleotides, the CDR3 is TGCAGTGCTAGTTCCCTGTCCCTCAGGCTAGCGGAGTACGAGCAGTACTTC. Translating it yields CSASSLSLRLAEYEQYF.

This rearrangement joins TRBV20-1 to TRBJ1-5, with a possible D match to TRBD1 (5 bases). V was cut by 1 base and J by 3 bases, with 7 bases left in between. CDR1 is DFQATT and CDR2 is SNEGSKA in the germline V gene (reference sequence). The CDR3 loop spans 13 amino acids. CDR3 nucleotides: TGCAGTGCTAGAGGACAGTTCAATCAGCCCCAGCATTTT. Protein: CSARGQFNQPQHF.